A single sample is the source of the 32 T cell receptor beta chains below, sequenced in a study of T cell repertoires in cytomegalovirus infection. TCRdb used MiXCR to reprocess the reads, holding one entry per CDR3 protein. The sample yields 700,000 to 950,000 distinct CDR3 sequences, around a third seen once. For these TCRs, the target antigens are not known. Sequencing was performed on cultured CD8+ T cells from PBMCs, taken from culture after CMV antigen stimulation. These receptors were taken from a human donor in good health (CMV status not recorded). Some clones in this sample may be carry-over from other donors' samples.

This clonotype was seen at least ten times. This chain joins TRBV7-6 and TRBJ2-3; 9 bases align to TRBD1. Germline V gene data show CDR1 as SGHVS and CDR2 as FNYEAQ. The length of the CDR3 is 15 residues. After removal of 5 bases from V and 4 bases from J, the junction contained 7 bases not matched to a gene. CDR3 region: CASSPGTGSADTQYF. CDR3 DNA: TGTGCCAGCAGCCCAGGGACAGGGAGTGCAGATACGCAGTATTTT.

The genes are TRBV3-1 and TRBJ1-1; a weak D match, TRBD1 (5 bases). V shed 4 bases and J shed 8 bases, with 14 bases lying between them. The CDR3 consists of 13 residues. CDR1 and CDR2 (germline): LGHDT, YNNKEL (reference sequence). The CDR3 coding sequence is TGTGCCAGCAGCCCGGCGGGGCCACCCGAAGCTTTCTTT. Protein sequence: CASSPAGPPEAFF.

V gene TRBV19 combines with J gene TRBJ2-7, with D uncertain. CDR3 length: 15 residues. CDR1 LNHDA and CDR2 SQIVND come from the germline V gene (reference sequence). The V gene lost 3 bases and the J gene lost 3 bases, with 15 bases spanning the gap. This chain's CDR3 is CASSMVHLGIYEQYF. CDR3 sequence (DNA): TGTGCCAGTAGTATGGTCCACCTGGGAATCTACGAGCAGTACTTC. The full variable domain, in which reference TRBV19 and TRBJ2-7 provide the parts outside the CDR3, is DGGITQSPKYLFRKEGQNVTLSCEQNLNHDAMYWYRQDPGQGLRLIYYSQIVNDFQKGDIAEGYSVSREKKESFPLTVTSAQKNPTAFYLCASSMVHLGIYEQYFGPGTRLTVT.

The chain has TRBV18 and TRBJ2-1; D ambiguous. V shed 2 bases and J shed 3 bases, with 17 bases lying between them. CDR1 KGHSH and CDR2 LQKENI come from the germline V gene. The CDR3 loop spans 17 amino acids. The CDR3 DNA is TGTGCCAGCTCACCAGTGGGTGACTGGTCTTACTACAATGAGCAGTTCTTC. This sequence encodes CASSPVGDWSYYNEQFF. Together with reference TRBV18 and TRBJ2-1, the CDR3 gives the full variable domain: NAGVMQNPRHLVRRRGQEARLRCSPMKGHSHVYWYRQLPEEGLKFMVYLQKENIIDESGMPKERFSAEFPKEGPSILRIQQVVRGDSAAYFCASSPVGDWSYYNEQFFGPGTRLTVL.

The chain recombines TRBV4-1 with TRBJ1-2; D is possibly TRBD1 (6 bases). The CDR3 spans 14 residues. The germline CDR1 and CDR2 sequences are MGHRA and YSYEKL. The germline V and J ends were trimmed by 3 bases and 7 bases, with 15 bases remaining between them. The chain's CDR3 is CASSHGFNRAGYTF. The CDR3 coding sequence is TGCGCCAGCAGCCACGGATTCAACAGGGCTGGCTACACCTTC.

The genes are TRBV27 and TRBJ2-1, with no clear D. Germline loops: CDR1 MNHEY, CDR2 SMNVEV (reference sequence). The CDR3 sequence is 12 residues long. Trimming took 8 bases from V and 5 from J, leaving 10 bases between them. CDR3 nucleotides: TGTGCCAGCTTAACTCCGGACAATGAGCAGTTCTTC. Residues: CASLTPDNEQFF.

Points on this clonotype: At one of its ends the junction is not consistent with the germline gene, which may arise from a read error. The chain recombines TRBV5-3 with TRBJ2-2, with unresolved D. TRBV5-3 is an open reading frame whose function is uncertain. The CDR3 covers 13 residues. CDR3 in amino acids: CASSLQDTGELFF. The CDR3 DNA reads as TGTGCCAGCAGCTTGCAAGACACCGGGGAGCTGTTTTTT.

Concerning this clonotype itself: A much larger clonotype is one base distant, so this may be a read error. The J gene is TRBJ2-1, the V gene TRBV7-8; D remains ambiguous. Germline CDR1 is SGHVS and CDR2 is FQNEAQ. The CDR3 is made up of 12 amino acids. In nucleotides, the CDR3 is TGTGTCAGCACCCTCGGCTACAATGAGCAGTTCTTC. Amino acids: CVSTLGYNEQFF.

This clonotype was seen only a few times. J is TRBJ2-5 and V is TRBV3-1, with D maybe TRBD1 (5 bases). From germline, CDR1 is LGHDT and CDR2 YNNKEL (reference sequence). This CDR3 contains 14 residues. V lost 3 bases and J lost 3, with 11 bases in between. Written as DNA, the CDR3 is TGTGCCAGCAGCCAGCCCCAGGGTGAAGAGACCCAGTACTTC. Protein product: CASSQPQGEETQYF.

CDR3: CASSDNDPGGVEETQYF. CDR3 nucleotides: TGTGCCAGCAGCGATAATGACCCAGGGGGTGTGGAAGAGACCCAGTACTTC. The V call is TRBV5-6, the J call TRBJ2-5; 7 bases match TRBD1. This CDR3 comprises 17 residues. Germline lookup yields CDR1 SGHDT and CDR2 YYEEEE. V gave up 4 bases and J gave up 3 bases; unmatched junction bases: 15.

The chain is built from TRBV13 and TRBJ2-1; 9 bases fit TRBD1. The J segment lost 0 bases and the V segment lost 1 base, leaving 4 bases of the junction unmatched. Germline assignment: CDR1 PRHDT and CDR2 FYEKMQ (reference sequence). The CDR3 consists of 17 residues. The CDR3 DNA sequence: TGTGCCAGCAGCTTAGATGGGACAGGGTACTCCTACAATGAGCAGTTCTTC. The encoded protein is CASSLDGTGYSYNEQFF.

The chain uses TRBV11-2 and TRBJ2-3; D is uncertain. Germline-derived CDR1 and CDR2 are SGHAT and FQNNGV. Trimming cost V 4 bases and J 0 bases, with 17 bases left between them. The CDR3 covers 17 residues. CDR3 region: CASSSPSTLVSTDTQYF. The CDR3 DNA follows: TGTGCCAGCAGCTCGCCTTCTACCCTAGTTAGCACAGATACGCAGTATTTT.

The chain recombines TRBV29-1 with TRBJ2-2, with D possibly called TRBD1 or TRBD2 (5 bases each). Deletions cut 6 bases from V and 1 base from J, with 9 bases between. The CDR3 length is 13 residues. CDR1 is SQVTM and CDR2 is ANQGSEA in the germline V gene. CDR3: CSVGVGNTGELFF. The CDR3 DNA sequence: TGCAGCGTGGGGGTCGGGAACACCGGGGAGCTGTTTTTT.

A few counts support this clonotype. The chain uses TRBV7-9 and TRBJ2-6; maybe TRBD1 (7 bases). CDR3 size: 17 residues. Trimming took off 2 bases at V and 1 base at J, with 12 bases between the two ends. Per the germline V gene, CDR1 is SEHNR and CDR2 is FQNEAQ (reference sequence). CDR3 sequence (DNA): TGTGCCAGCAGCTTAAGACAGGGAGGTTCTGGGGCCAACGTCCTGACTTTC. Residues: CASSLRQGGSGANVLTF.

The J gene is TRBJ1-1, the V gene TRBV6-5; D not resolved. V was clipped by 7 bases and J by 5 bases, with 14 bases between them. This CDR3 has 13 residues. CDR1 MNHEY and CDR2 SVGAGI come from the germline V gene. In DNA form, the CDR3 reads TGTGCCAGCACCAACCCCCGAGGGACTGAAGCTTTCTTT. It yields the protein CASTNPRGTEAFF.

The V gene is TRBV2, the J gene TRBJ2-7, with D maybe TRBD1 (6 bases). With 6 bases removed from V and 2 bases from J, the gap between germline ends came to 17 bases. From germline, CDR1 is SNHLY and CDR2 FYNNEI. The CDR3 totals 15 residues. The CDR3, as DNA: TGTGCCAGCAGCGAATCATTAGGACAGACCTACGAGCAGTACGTC. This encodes CASSESLGQTYEQYV.

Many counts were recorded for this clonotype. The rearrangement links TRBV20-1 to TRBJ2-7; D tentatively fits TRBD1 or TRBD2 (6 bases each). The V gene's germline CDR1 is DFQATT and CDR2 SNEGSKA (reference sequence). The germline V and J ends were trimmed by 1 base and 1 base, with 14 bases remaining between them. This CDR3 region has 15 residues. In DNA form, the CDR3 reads TGCAGTGCTAGAGGTTACGGGGGCATATCCTACGAGCAGTACTTC. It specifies CSARGYGGISYEQYF.

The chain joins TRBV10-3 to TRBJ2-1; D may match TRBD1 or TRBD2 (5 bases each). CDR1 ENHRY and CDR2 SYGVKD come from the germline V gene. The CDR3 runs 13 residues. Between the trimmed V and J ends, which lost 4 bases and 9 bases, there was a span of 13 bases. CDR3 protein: CAISGGSTGEQFF. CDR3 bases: TGTGCCATCAGTGGGGGGTCTACGGGTGAGCAGTTCTTC.

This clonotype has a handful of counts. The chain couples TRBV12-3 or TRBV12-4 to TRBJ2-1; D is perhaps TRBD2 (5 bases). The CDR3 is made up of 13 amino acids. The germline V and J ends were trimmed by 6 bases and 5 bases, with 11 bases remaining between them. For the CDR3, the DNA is TGTGCCAGCAGCTCCCCCGGGAACAATGAGCAGTTCTTC. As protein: CASSSPGNNEQFF.

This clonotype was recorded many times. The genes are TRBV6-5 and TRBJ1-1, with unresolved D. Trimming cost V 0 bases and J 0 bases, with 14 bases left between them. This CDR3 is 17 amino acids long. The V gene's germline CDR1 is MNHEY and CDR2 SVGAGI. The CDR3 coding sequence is TGTGCCAGCAGTTACTCAGTTTATGGGCCAATGAACACTGAAGCTTTCTTT. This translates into CASSYSVYGPMNTEAFF.

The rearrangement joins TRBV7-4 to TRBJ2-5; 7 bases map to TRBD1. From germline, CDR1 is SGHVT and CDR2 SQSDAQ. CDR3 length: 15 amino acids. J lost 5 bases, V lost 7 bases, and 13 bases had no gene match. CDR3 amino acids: CASTYYPQGMETQYF. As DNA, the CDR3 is TGTGCCAGCACCTACTATCCACAGGGGATGGAGACCCAGTACTTC.

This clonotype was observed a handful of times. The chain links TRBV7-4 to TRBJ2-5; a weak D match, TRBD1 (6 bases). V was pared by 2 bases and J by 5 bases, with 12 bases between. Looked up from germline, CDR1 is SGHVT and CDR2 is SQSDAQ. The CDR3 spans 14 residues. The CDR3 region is CASSLRGQRETQYF. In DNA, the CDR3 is TGTGCCAGCAGCTTAAGAGGACAGCGGGAGACCCAGTACTTC.

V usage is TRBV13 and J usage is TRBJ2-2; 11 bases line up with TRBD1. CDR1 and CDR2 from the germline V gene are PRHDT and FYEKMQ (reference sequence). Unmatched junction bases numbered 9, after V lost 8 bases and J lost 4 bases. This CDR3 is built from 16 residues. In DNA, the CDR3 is TGTGCCAGCCGGGACAGGGGGTCACAAATCACCGGGGAGCTGTTTTTT. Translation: CASRDRGSQITGELFF.

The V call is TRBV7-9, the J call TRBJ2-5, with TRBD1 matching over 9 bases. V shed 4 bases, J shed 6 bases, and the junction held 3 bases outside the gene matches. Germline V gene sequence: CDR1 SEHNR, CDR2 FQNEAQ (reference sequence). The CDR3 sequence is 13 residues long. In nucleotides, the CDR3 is TGTGCCAGCAGCTACAGGGGGCGGAAGACCCAGTACTTC. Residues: CASSYRGRKTQYF.

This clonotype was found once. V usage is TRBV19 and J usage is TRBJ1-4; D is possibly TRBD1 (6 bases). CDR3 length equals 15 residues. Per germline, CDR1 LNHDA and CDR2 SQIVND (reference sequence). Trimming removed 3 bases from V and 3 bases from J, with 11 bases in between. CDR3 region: CASSIPRQANEKLFF. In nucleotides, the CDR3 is TGTGCCAGTAGTATCCCTCGACAGGCTAATGAAAAACTGTTTTTT.

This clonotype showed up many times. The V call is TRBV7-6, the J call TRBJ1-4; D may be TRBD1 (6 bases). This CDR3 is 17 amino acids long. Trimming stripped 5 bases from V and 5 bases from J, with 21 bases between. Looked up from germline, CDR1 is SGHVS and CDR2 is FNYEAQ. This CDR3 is CASSETSWGGGNEKLFF. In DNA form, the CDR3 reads TGTGCCAGCAGCGAGACCTCCTGGGGAGGGGGAAATGAAAAACTGTTTTTT.

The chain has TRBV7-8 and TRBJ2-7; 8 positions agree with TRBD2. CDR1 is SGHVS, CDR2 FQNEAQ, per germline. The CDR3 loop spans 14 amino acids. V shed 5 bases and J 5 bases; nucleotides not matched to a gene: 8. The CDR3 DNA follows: TGTGCCAGCAGCCAATGGACTAGCACCGACGAGCAGTACGTC. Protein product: CASSQWTSTDEQYV.

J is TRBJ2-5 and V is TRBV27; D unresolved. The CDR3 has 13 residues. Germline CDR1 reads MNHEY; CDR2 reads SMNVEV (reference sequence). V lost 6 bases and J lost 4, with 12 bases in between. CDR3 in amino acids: CASSPRPRETQYF. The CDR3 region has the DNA TGTGCCAGCAGCCCCCGGCCCCGAGAGACCCAGTACTTC.

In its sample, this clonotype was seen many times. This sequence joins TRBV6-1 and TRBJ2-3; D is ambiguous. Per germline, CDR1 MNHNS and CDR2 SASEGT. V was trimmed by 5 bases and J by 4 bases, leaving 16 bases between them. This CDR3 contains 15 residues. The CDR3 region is CASSNFAMAADTQYF. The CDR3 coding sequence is TGTGCCAGCAGTAACTTCGCGATGGCCGCAGATACGCAGTATTTT.

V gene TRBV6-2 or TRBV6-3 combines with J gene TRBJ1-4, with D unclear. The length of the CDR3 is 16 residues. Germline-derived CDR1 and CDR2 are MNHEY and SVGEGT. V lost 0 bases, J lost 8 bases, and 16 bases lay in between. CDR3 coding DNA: TGTGCCAGCAGTTACTCTGAGGGTATCTTTGAAGAAAAACTGTTTTTT. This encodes CASSYSEGIFEEKLFF.

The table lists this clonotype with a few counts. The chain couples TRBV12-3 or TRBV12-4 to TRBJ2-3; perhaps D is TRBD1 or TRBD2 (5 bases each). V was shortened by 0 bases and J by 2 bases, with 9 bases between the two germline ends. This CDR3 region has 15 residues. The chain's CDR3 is CASSLAEGTTDTQYF. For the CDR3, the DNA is TGTGCCAGCAGTTTAGCCGAGGGGACCACAGATACGCAGTATTTT.

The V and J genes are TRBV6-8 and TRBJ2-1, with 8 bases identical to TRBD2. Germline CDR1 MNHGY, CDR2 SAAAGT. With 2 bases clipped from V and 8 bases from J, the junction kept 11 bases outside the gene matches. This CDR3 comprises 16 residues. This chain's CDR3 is CASSYGFGGALDEQFF. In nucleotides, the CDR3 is TGTGCCAGCAGTTACGGGTTCGGGGGGGCACTCGATGAGCAGTTCTTC.